This is a list of T cell receptor beta chains from one sample in a study of blood T cell repertoires in COVID-19. Data came from immunoSEQ multiplex PCR; TCRdb stores just in-frame clones and leaves some out. The sample lists 24,000 or so clones, around 90% occurring once. Sequencing input: peripheral blood. These receptors were taken from a man between 65 and 80 years old in a cohort sampled during active COVID-19. Both conserved end residues are part of each CDR3. A D gene is named only where the DNA matches it firmly. Clone size is not always given. Where it is, it says once, few, many or a class for expanded clones.

j_call clone_size v_call d_call cdr3_aa cdr3_nt
TRBJ1-1 once TRBV5-1 NA CASSLAGTTYATEAFF TGCGCCAGCAGCTTGGCCGGTACCACGTATGCCACTGAAGCTTTCTTT
TRBJ1-2 NA TRBV5-1 TRBD1 CASSLARTGFPYGYTF TGCGCCAGCAGCTTGGCCAGGACAGGGTTCCCCTATGGCTACACCTTC
TRBJ2-1 NA TRBV7-2 TRBD2 CASSPRGTSGRGGHEQFF TGTGCCAGCAGCCCGAGAGGGACTAGCGGGAGAGGAGGACATGAGCAGTTCTTC
TRBJ1-6 NA TRBV7-2 NA CASSFQNRNSPLHF TGTGCCAGCAGCTTTCAGAACCGAAATTCACCCCTCCACTTT
TRBJ2-2 NA TRBV6-1 TRBD2 CVSSEGLAGYGELFF TGTGTCAGCAGTGAAGGGTTAGCGGGATACGGGGAGCTGTTTTTT
TRBJ1-2 once TRBV5-6 NA CASSSGAAGFGYTF TGTGCCAGCAGCTCAGGGGCCGCTGGATTTGGCTACACCTTC
TRBJ1-1 NA TRBV5-1 NA CASSPGVGALEAFF TGCGCCAGCAGCCCTGGTGTTGGGGCCCTTGAAGCTTTCTTT
TRBJ2-7 NA TRBV6-6 TRBD2 CATSTGTRFYEQYF TGTGCCACCAGCACCGGGACTAGGTTCTACGAGCAGTACTTC
TRBJ2-3 NA TRBV24-1 TRBD2 CATSDFGLAGTDTQYF TGTGCCACCAGTGATTTCGGACTAGCGGGAACAGATACGCAGTATTTT
TRBJ1-4 few TRBV4-1 NA CASSLTQGLTNEKLFF TGCGCCAGCAGCCTCACCCAGGGGTTAACAAATGAAAAACTGTTTTTT
TRBJ2-7 NA TRBV4-3 TRBD2 CASSQDWGRGDYEQYF TGCGCCAGCAGCCAAGATTGGGGGAGGGGCGACTACGAGCAGTACTTC
TRBJ1-2 NA TRBV24-1 TRBD1 CATSDGDRNDGYTF TGTGCCACCAGTGATGGGGACAGAAACGATGGCTACACCTTC
TRBJ2-7 NA TRBV6-2/TRBV6-3 NA CASSYSNRGGNEQYF TGTGCCAGCAGTTACTCGAATAGGGGTGGCAACGAGCAGTACTTC
TRBJ2-3 NA TRBV9 TRBD1 CASSGLTGGRADTQYF TGTGCCAGCAGCGGGCTGACAGGGGGACGTGCAGATACGCAGTATTTT
TRBJ1-1 NA TRBV7-6 TRBD1 CASSRTGETEAFF TGTGCCAGCAGCCGAACAGGGGAAACTGAAGCTTTCTTT
TRBJ2-2 NA TRBV7-3 NA CASSLVGGTSTAPTGELFF TGTGCCAGCAGCTTAGTGGGAGGCACTTCCACCGCGCCCACCGGGGAGCTGTTTTTT
TRBJ2-1 NA TRBV27 TRBD1 CASSPRGTGVQFEQFF TGTGCCAGCAGTCCCAGGGGGACAGGGGTACAATTTGAGCAGTTCTTC
TRBJ1-6 NA TRBV28 NA CASRGAGGFGSPLHF TGTGCCAGCAGGGGAGCTGGGGGCTTTGGTTCACCCCTCCACTTT
TRBJ2-2 once TRBV11-2 NA CASSHVSDWSGELFF TGTGCCAGCAGCCACGTGTCAGACTGGTCCGGGGAGCTGTTTTTT
TRBJ2-5 NA TRBV5-1 TRBD2 CASRPLAGSETQYF TGCGCCAGCAGACCCCTAGCGGGCTCAGAGACCCAGTACTTC
TRBJ1-3 NA TRBV11-2 NA CASSFQGGNTIYF TGTGCCAGCAGCTTCCAGGGTGGAAACACCATATATTTT
TRBJ2-7 NA TRBV3-1/TRBV3-2 TRBD1 CASSQESTGDDEQYF TGTGCCAGCAGCCAAGAGTCAACAGGGGACGACGAGCAGTACTTC
TRBJ2-4 NA TRBV4-1 TRBD1 CASSQVRTGAAKNIQYF TGCGCCAGCAGCCAAGTTAGGACAGGGGCTGCCAAAAACATTCAGTACTTC
TRBJ2-3 NA TRBV9 TRBD2 CASSSQPGLAGGRFGDTQYF TGTGCCAGCAGCTCCCAGCCGGGACTAGCGGGAGGTCGCTTTGGGGATACGCAGTATTTT
TRBJ2-1 NA TRBV28 TRBD1 CASSPIGTGANEQFF TGTGCCAGCAGCCCAATCGGGACAGGGGCCAATGAGCAGTTCTTC
TRBJ2-5 NA TRBV5-4 TRBD2 CASSSGLAVQETQYF TGTGCCAGCAGCTCCGGACTAGCGGTACAAGAGACCCAGTACTTC
TRBJ1-1 NA TRBV6-5 NA CASSYGPPRGNEAFF TGTGCCAGCAGTTACGGGCCGCCTCGGGGGAATGAAGCTTTCTTT